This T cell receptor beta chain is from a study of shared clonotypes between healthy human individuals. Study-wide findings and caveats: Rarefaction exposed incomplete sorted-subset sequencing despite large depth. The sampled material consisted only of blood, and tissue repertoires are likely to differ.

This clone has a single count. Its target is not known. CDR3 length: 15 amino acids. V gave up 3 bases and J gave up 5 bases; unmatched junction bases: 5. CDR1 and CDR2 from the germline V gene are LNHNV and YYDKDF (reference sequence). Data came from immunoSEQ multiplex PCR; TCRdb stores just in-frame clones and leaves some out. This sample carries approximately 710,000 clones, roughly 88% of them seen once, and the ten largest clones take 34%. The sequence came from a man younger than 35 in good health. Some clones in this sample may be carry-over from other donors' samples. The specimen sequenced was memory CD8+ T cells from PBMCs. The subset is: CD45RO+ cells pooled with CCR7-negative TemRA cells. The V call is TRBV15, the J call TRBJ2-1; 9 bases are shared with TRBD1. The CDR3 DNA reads TGTGCCACCAGCAGCCGACAGGGGGTGGACAATGAGCAGTTCTTC. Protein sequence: CATSSRQGVDNEQFF.